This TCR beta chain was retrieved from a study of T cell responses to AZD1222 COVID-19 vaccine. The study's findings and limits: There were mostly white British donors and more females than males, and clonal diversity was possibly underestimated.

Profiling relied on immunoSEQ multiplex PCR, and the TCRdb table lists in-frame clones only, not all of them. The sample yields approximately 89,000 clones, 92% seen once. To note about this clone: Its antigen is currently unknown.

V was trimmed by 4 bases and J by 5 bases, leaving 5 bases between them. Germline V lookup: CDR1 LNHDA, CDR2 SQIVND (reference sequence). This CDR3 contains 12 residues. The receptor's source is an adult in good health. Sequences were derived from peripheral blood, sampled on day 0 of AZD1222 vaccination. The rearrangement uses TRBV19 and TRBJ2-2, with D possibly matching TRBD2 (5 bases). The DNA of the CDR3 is TGTGCCAGTAGTAGAGGGACCGGGGAGCTGTTTTTT. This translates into CASSRGTGELFF.